These 10 T cell receptor beta chains originate from one sample sequenced in a study of cytomegalovirus exposure and HLA in healthy donors. PCR used 60 Vbeta primers and 13 Jbeta primers. Clones were read by immunoSEQ multiplex PCR, and TCRdb kept only the in-frame ones, dropping some. The sample consists of around 130,000 clones, roughly 75% of them appearing once. The specimen sequenced was PBMCs. The receptors were sampled from a man aged 25-45 years in good health and CMV-seronegative.

The CDR3 reads CASSSVSGELFF. CDR3 DNA: TGCGCCAGCAGCTCCGTATCCGGGGAGCTGTTTTTT. The chain recombines TRBV5-1 with TRBJ2-2, with D unresolved. Germline lookup yields CDR1 SGHRS and CDR2 YFSETQ. V lost 3 bases, J lost 6 bases, and 6 bases lay in between. This CDR3 is built from 12 residues.

The gene calls are TRBV11-2 and TRBJ2-5, with D perhaps TRBD2 (6 bases). The length of the CDR3 is 13 residues. Germline V lookup: CDR1 SGHAT, CDR2 FQNNGV. Trimming pared 1 base from V and 9 bases from J, leaving 12 bases between. CDR3 DNA sequence: TGTGCCAGCAGCTTAGTCCTGGGGGGTTCCCAGTACTTC. It specifies CASSLVLGGSQYF.

The rearrangement uses TRBV10-3 and TRBJ1-2; TRBD1 is a possible D gene (6 bases). This CDR3 is built from 14 residues. Germline lookup yields CDR1 ENHRY and CDR2 SYGVKD. The ends were cut back, 5 bases at V and 2 bases at J, with 12 bases in the middle. The CDR3 region is CAISQGQQNYGYTF. The CDR3, as DNA: TGTGCCATCAGTCAGGGACAACAAAACTATGGCTACACCTTC.

V usage is TRBV6-6 and J usage is TRBJ2-1; 8 bases fit TRBD1. CDR1 and CDR2 from the germline V gene are MNHNY and SVGAGI (reference sequence). Unmatched junction bases numbered 12, after V lost 7 bases and J lost 7 bases. The CDR3 length is 15 residues. The CDR3 sequence: CASTFPGTGLNEQFF. CDR3 bases: TGTGCCAGCACCTTCCCCGGGACAGGTCTTAATGAGCAGTTCTTC.

The rearrangement links TRBV7-9 to TRBJ2-5; tentatively, D is TRBD1 (5 bases). Between the trimmed V and J ends, which lost 1 base and 9 bases, there was a span of 18 bases. This CDR3 spans 15 amino acids. The germline CDR1 and CDR2 sequences are SEHNR and FQNEAQ (reference sequence). The DNA of the CDR3 is TGTGCCAGCAGCTTAGACTCTCCCCGACAAGGGGCCCAGTACTTC. It yields the protein CASSLDSPRQGAQYF.

This clone was counted once. The chain links TRBV10-3 to TRBJ2-7, with unresolved D. The CDR3 extends over 14 amino acids. Germline V CDR1 and CDR2: ENHRY, SYGVKD. Deletions cut 6 bases from V and 2 bases from J, with 14 bases between. Written as DNA, the CDR3 is TGTGCCATCAGCTCCTATCAGGTCCCCTACGAGCAGTACTTC. Translation: CAISSYQVPYEQYF.

The chain uses TRBV29-1 and TRBJ2-3; a possible D gene is TRBD1 (6 bases). Germline V gene sequence: CDR1 SQVTM, CDR2 ANQGSEA. CDR3 length equals 14 residues. Deletions cut 1 base from V and 1 base from J, with 9 bases between. CDR3 coding DNA: TGCAGCGTTGAAGGCAGGGGACGCACAGATACGCAGTATTTT. This gives the protein CSVEGRGRTDTQYF.

The chain couples TRBV13 to TRBJ1-1; D gene unclear. The ends were cut back, 0 bases at V and 3 bases at J, with 11 bases in the middle. The CDR3 length is 15 residues. In germline, CDR1 is PRHDT, CDR2 FYEKMQ (reference sequence). CDR3: CASSLGGRQYTEAFF. CDR3 DNA: TGTGCCAGCAGCTTAGGTGGCAGGCAGTACACTGAAGCTTTCTTT.

The chain employs TRBV27 and TRBJ2-7; no definite D call. The CDR3 extends over 10 amino acids. CDR1 and CDR2 from the germline V gene are MNHEY and SMNVEV (reference sequence). V was shortened by 8 bases and J by 3 bases, with 5 bases between the two germline ends. CDR3 sequence reads: CASGRYEQYF. CDR3 DNA sequence: TGTGCCAGCGGCCGCTACGAGCAGTACTTC.

The V call is TRBV5-5, the J call TRBJ2-2; 9 nucleotides match TRBD2. The CDR3 spans 16 residues. The germline V gene encodes CDR1 SGHKS and CDR2 YYEKEE (reference sequence). Trimming cost V 1 base and J 6 bases; bases outside gene matches: 7. The CDR3, as DNA: TGTGCCAGCAGCTTGCTCTATGAGCGGGAGGCCGGGGAGCTGTTTTTT. Translated: CASSLLYEREAGELFF.